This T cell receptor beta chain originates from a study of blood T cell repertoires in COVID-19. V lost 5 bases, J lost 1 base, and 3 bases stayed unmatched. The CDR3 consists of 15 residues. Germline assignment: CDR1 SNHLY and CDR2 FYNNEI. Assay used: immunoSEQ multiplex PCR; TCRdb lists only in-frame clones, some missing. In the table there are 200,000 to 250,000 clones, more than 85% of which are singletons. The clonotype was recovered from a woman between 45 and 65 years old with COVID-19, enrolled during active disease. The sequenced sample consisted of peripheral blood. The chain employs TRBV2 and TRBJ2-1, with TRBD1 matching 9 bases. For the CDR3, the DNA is TGTGCCAGCAGTCCGGACAGGGGTTCCTACAATGAGCAGTTCTTC. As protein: CASSPDRGSYNEQFF. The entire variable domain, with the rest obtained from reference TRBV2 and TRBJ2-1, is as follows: EPEVTQTPSHQVTQMGQEVILRCVPISNHLYFYWYRQILGQKVEFLVSFYNNEISEKSEIFDDQFSVERPDGSNFTLKIRSTKLEDSAMYFCASSPDRGSYNEQFFGPGTRLTVL.